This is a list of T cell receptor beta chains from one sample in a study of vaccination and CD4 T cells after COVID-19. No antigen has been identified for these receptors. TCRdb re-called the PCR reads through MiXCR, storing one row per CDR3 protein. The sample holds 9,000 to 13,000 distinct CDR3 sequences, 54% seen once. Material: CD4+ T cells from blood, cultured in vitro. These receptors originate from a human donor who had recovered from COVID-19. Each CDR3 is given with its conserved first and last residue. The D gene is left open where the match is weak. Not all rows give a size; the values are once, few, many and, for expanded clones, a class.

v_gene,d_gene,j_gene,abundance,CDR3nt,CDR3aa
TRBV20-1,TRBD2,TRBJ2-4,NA,TGCAGTGCTAGGGTGACTAGCGGGGAGGGTAACATTCAGTACTTC,CSARVTSGEGNIQYF
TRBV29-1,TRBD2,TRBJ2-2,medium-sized,TGCAGCGCTAGAGCGGGGGCGGGGACCGGGGAGCTGTTTTTT,CSARAGAGTGELFF
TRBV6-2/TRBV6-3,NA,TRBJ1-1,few,TGTGCCAGCAGTTTGTGGGGGATTCAGAACACTGAAGCTTTCTTT,CASSLWGIQNTEAFF
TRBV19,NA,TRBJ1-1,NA,TGTGCCAGTCGGGGTCTCAGTAAGCCGAACACTGAAGCTTTCTTT,CASRGLSKPNTEAFF
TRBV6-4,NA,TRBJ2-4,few,TGTGCCAGCAGGTACGGGACGATTATTGGGTACTTC,CASRYGTIIGYF
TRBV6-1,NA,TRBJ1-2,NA,TGTGCCAGCACCCCGGACAGACGCTATGGCTACACCTTC,CASTPDRRYGYTF
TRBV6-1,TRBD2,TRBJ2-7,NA,TGTGCCAGCAGTCTAGCGGGAGACTACGAGCAGTACTTC,CASSLAGDYEQYF
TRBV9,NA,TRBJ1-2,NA,TGTGCCAGCAGCGTAGATTACGGGACGGGGAACTATGGCTACACCTTC,CASSVDYGTGNYGYTF
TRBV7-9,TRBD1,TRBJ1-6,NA,TGTGCCAGCAGCTTTCGTGGCAGGGGGGATTCACCCCTCCACTTT,CASSFRGRGDSPLHF
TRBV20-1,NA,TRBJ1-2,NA,TGCAGTGCTACGGAGTATGGCTACACCTTC,CSATEYGYTF
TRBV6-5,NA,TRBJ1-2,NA,TGTGCCAGCAGTTACACCCGAGGGGCCAACTATGGCTACACCTTC,CASSYTRGANYGYTF
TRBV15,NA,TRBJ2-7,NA,TGTGCCACCAGCAGAGATTTATCCGAGGACAGCGAGCAGTACTTC,CATSRDLSEDSEQYF
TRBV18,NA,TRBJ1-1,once,TGTGCCAGCTCACCCCGGGCTTGGAACACTGAAGCTTTCTTT,CASSPRAWNTEAFF
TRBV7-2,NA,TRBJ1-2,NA,TGTGCCAGCAGCCTCGGGGCAGGGAACTATGGCTACACCTTC,CASSLGAGNYGYTF
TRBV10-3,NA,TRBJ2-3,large,TGTGCCATCAGTGAGTCGGCACCCAGCACAGATACGCAGTATTTT,CAISESAPSTDTQYF
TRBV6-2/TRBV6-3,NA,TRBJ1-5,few,TGTGCCAGCAGTACAGCAGGACTGCTTAGCAATCAGCCCCAGCATTTT,CASSTAGLLSNQPQHF
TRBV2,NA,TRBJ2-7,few,TGTGCCAGCAGTGAATTGGGGTTAAGCTCCTACGAGCAGTACTTC,CASSELGLSSYEQYF
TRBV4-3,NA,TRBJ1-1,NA,TGCGCCAGCAGCCAAGATGGACGCCCGGGAGGAGCTTTCTTT,CASSQDGRPGGAFF
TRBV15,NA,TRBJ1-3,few,TGTGCCACCAGCAGAGAGGTTCTCGGGGGTGGTGGAAACACCATATATTTT,CATSREVLGGGGNTIYF
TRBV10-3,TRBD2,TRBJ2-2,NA,TGTGCCATCGCTGGGGGGGGAGGCACCGGGGAGCTGTTTTTT,CAIAGGGGTGELFF
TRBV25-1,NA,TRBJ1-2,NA,TGTGCCAGCAGTGCCTCCACAGGGGGCTACACCTTC,CASSASTGGYTF
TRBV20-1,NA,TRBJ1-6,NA,TGCAGTGCTAGAGATGAGGGATCCTATAATTCACCCCTCCACTTT,CSARDEGSYNSPLHF
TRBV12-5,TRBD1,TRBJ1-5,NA,TGTGCTAGTGGTTTGGTTCCAGACGGACAGGGGGTTCAGCCCCAGCATTTT,CASGLVPDGQGVQPQHF
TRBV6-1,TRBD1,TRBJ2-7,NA,TGTGCCAGCAGTAAAGGACAGGGGCTCCGGCAGTACTTC,CASSKGQGLRQYF
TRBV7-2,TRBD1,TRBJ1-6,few,TGTGCCAGCAGCTTAGTTGTCCGACAGGGAGGACCACCCCTCCACTTT,CASSLVVRQGGPPLHF
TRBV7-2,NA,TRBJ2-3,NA,TGTGCCAGCAGTCGGACCACAGATACGCAGTATTTT,CASSRTTDTQYF
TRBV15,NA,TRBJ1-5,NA,TGTGCCACCAGCAGAGAAGCGGGTTATAGCAATCAGCCCCAGCATTTT,CATSREAGYSNQPQHF
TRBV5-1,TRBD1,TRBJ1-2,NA,TGCGCCAGCAGCTTCATGACAGGGGGCATTGGTGGCTACACCTTC,CASSFMTGGIGGYTF
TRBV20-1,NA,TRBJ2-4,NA,TGCAGTGCTCCCCCGAGGCGCGGGGCCAAAAACATTCAGTACTTC,CSAPPRRGAKNIQYF
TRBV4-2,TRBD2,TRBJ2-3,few,TGTGCCAGCAGCCAAGATGGGGCGGGGGGGGCAGATACGCAGTATTTT,CASSQDGAGGADTQYF
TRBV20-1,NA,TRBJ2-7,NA,TGCAGTGCTAGAGAGAGTGGGAGAGGGTACGAGCAGTACTTC,CSARESGRGYEQYF
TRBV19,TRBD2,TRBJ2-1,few,TGTGCCAACCACCGTTGGGGGGGTTACAATGAGCAGTTCTTC,CANHRWGGYNEQFF
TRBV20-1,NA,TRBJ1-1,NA,TGCAGTGCTCCGAGGGGCAACATGAACACTGAAGCTTTCTTT,CSAPRGNMNTEAFF
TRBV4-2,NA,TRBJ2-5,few,TGTGCCAGCAGCCAAGTGGGGGCAGAGACCCAGTACTTC,CASSQVGAETQYF
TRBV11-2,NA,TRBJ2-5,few,TGTGCCAGCAGCTTACCTCGGCGGGGCGGCCAAGAGACCCAGTACTTC,CASSLPRRGGQETQYF
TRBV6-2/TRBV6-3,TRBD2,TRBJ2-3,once,TGTGCCAGCAGTCCCCGACTAGCGGGGGGAGATACGCAGTATTTT,CASSPRLAGGDTQYF
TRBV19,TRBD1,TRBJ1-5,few,TGTGCCAGTAGTGACAGGGGGGGCTATAGCAATCAGCCCCAGCATTTT,CASSDRGGYSNQPQHF
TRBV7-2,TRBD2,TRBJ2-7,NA,TGTGCCAGCAGCTTAGGGGCGGGGGACGAGCAGTACTTC,CASSLGAGDEQYF
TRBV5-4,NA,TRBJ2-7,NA,TGTGCCAGCAGTTACAGGGATGGCGGGGTCTACGAGCAGTACTTC,CASSYRDGGVYEQYF
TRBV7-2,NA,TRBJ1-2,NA,TGTGCCAGCAGCTCGGACCCCCTCGTGCGCGGGGTCTATGGCTACACCTTC,CASSSDPLVRGVYGYTF
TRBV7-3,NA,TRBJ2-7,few,TGTGCCAGCAGCTATCAATTTTCCTACGAGCAGTACTTC,CASSYQFSYEQYF
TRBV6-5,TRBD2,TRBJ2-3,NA,TGTGCCAGCAGCTACCTAGCGGGAGGCGCAGATACGCAGTATTTT,CASSYLAGGADTQYF
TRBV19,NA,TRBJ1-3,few,TGTGCCAGTAGTATAGTCTCCGGGACCGTTGGAAACACCATATATTTT,CASSIVSGTVGNTIYF
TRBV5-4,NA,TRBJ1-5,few,TGTGCCAGCAGCATTGGGGGGGTTAGCAATCAGCCCCAGCATTTT,CASSIGGVSNQPQHF
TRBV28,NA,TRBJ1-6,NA,TGTGCCAGCAGTCCACCCCTCGCAGTCAGAGATTCACCCCTCCACTTT,CASSPPLAVRDSPLHF
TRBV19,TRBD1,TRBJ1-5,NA,TGTGCCAGTAGGACGACAGGGGGTTCTAATCAGCCCCAGCATTTT,CASRTTGGSNQPQHF
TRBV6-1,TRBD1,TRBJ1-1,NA,TGTGCCAGCAGGATTGCGGGGACAGTTGATCTGACACTGTCTGAAGCTTTCTTT,CASRIAGTVDLTLSEAFF
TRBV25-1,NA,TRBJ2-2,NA,TGTGCCAGCAGTGACGGAGGAACCGGGGAGCTGTTTTTT,CASSDGGTGELFF
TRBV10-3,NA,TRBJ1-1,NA,TGTGCCATCAGTGTCGCGGCGAGGACTGAAGCTTTCTTT,CAISVAARTEAFF
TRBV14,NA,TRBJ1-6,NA,TGTGCTAGCAGGACAACAGGGCCCAATTCACCCCTCCACTTT,CASRTTGPNSPLHF
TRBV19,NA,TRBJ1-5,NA,TGTGCCAGTAGTTATGGGTTTAGCAATCAGCCCCAGCATTTT,CASSYGFSNQPQHF
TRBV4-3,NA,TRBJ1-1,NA,TGCGCCAGCAGCCAAGATATGAACACTGAAGCTTTCTTT,CASSQDMNTEAFF
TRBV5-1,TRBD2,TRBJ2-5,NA,TGCGCCAGCAGCCAAATTGGGGCTAGCGGGGAGACCCAGTACTTC,CASSQIGASGETQYF